This TCR beta chain originates from a study of cytomegalovirus exposure and HLA in healthy donors. Trimming shortened V by 0 bases and J by 7 bases, and 15 bases separated the two germline ends. Looked up from germline, CDR1 is GTSNPN and CDR2 is SVGIG (reference sequence). This CDR3 region has 15 residues. PCR amplification relied on 60 Vbeta primers (plus 13 Jbeta primers). Sequencing was performed with immunoSEQ multiplex PCR; in TCRdb, only in-frame clones are kept and a portion is missing. The table records 150,000 to 200,000 clones, more than 70% of them present only once. V gene TRBV30 combines with J gene TRBJ1-4, with D possibly TRBD1 on 6 matching bases. The clonotype comes from a male donor in good health and CMV-seropositive. The sequencing input was PBMCs. CDR3 residues: CAWSVRGQGSEKLFF. CDR3 sequence (DNA): TGTGCCTGGAGTGTAAGGGGTCAGGGGAGTGAAAAACTGTTTTTT.